These 31 T cell receptor beta chains were sequenced from one sample in a study of blood T cell repertoires in COVID-19. Repertoires were generated with immunoSEQ multiplex PCR, while TCRdb's copy carries only in-frame clones and drops some. The sample carries about 200,000 clones, about nine tenths recorded once. The sequenced sample consisted of peripheral blood. The receptor set was obtained from a man aged 45-60 years with acute or convalescent COVID-19.

The genes are TRBV6-2 or TRBV6-3 and TRBJ2-3; D is ambiguous. The CDR3 is made up of 12 amino acids. The V gene lost 4 bases and the J gene lost 7 bases, with 9 bases spanning the gap. From germline, CDR1 is MNHEY and CDR2 SVGEGT. The CDR3 here is CASSSTRNTQYF. The CDR3 DNA reads as TGTGCCAGCAGTTCGACCAGGAATACGCAGTATTTT.

V is TRBV27 and J is TRBJ2-7, with 9 nucleotides matching TRBD2. The J segment lost 4 bases and the V segment lost 2 bases, leaving 6 bases of the junction unmatched. This CDR3 has 15 residues. The V gene's germline CDR1 is MNHEY and CDR2 SMNVEV (reference sequence). The CDR3 DNA follows: TGTGCCAGCAGTTTACGGGCGGGAGGGCCTTACGAGCAGTACTTC. Protein sequence: CASSLRAGGPYEQYF.

The rearrangement links TRBV28 to TRBJ1-5, with 10 bases lining up with TRBD1. In germline, CDR1 is MDHEN, CDR2 SYDVKM. This CDR3 comprises 14 residues. Germline trimming cut 4 bases from V and 6 bases from J; bases unmatched to any gene: 3. CDR3 loop: CASSSGTGVQPQHF. In DNA, the CDR3 is TGTGCCAGCAGTTCAGGGACAGGGGTTCAGCCCCAGCATTTT.

The rearrangement joins TRBV9 to TRBJ2-1; 12 positions agree with TRBD2. J was trimmed by 5 bases and V by 0 bases; bases with no gene match: 3. There are 16 residues in the CDR3. Germline V lookup: CDR1 SGDLS, CDR2 YYNGEE. The CDR3 loop reads CASSVDRLAGDNEQFF. Here the CDR3 DNA reads TGTGCCAGCAGCGTAGATCGACTAGCGGGAGACAATGAGCAGTTCTTC.

V is TRBV11-2 and J is TRBJ2-1; 11 positions match TRBD2. The ends lost 4 bases at V and 4 bases at J; junction bases unmatched: 6. In germline, CDR1 is SGHAT, CDR2 FQNNGV. CDR3 size: 16 residues. The chain's CDR3 is CASSSYSGREYNEQFF. DNA for the CDR3: TGTGCCAGCAGCTCCTATAGCGGGAGGGAATACAATGAGCAGTTCTTC.

The chain recombines TRBV10-2 with TRBJ2-7, with D possibly TRBD2 on 5 matching bases. Deletions cut 4 bases from V and 2 bases from J, with 12 bases between. The germline V gene has CDR1 WSHSY and CDR2 SAAADI. CDR3 length equals 14 residues. The CDR3 spells CASSVGGRAYEQYV. DNA of the CDR3: TGCGCCAGCAGTGTAGGAGGCAGAGCCTACGAGCAGTACGTC.

This sequence joins TRBV27 and TRBJ2-2; 13 positions match TRBD2. The CDR3 spans 19 residues. Germline V gives CDR1 MNHEY, CDR2 SMNVEV (reference sequence). Trimming removed 5 bases from V and 1 base from J; junction bases left unmatched: 10. Written as DNA, the CDR3 is TGTGCCAGCAGTATACTAGCGGGAGGGCCAGGGTGGAACACCGGGGAGCTGTTTTTT. The encoded protein is CASSILAGGPGWNTGELFF.

The V call is TRBV10-3, the J call TRBJ1-3; 10 nucleotides align to TRBD1. The CDR3 sequence is 14 residues long. The germline gives CDR1 ENHRY, CDR2 SYGVKD. The junction had 5 bases not matched to a gene; V was cut back by 8 bases and J by 4 bases. The CDR3 loop is CAISGQGQGNTIYF. Written as DNA, the CDR3 is TGTGCCATCTCGGGACAGGGGCAAGGAAACACCATATATTTT.

The chain employs TRBV7-2 and TRBJ2-7; TRBD1 is a possible D gene (6 bases). Deletions cut 4 bases from V and 0 bases from J, with 13 bases between. The CDR3 sequence is 15 residues long. In germline, CDR1 is SGHTA, CDR2 FQGNSA. Written as DNA, the CDR3 is TGTGCCAGCAGCTCCCACGGGGACACCTCCTACGAGCAGTACTTC. Translated: CASSSHGDTSYEQYF.

The V and J genes are TRBV6-2 or TRBV6-3 and TRBJ1-1, with D perhaps TRBD1 (5 bases). Germline lookup yields CDR1 MNHEY and CDR2 SVGEGT. V lost 4 bases and J lost 8, with 14 bases in between. The CDR3 covers 13 residues. The CDR3 sequence: CASSWGVGSEAFF. The CDR3 DNA reads as TGTGCCAGCAGTTGGGGGGTAGGGAGCGAAGCTTTCTTT.

V usage is TRBV5-1 and J usage is TRBJ2-1; 8 bases agree with TRBD2. Looked up from germline, CDR1 is SGHRS and CDR2 is YFSETQ. The J segment lost 0 bases and the V segment lost 0 bases, leaving 14 bases of the junction unmatched. The CDR3 runs to 20 residues. The CDR3 protein is CASSLEGTRSPTRSYNEQFF. As DNA, the CDR3 is TGCGCCAGCAGCTTGGAAGGGACTAGGTCCCCGACCCGCTCCTACAATGAGCAGTTCTTC.

This clone was found once. The CDR3 DNA reads TGTGCCAGTATACCCAGGGGGAAAAACACCGGGGAGCTGTTTTTT. Translating gives CASIPRGKNTGELFF. This chain uses TRBV19 with TRBJ2-2; 7 nucleotides agree with TRBD1. CDR1 LNHDA and CDR2 SQIVND come from the germline V gene (reference sequence). The CDR3 runs to 15 residues. V trimming: 7 bases; J trimming: 2 bases; junction bases outside the gene matches: 7.

This chain links TRBV2 with TRBJ1-4, with D possibly being TRBD1 (6 bases). Looked up from germline, CDR1 is SNHLY and CDR2 is FYNNEI. The CDR3 is made up of 15 amino acids. V was clipped by 7 bases and J by 0 bases, with 12 bases between them. The CDR3 DNA is TGTGCCAGCAAGGACAGACCGACAACTAATGAAAAACTGTTTTTT. This gives the protein CASKDRPTTNEKLFF.

The chain recombines TRBV9 with TRBJ2-7; 8 nucleotides match TRBD2. CDR1 SGDLS and CDR2 YYNGEE come from the germline V gene. The CDR3 covers 15 residues. V gave up 1 base and J gave up 3 bases; unmatched junction bases: 6. This CDR3 is CASSVTGGAGYEQYF. CDR3 in DNA: TGTGCCAGCAGCGTAACGGGGGGGGCAGGCTACGAGCAGTACTTC.

For the CDR3, the DNA is TGTGCCAGCAGGATGGAACCTCAATTCCTACAGGGTGTTGGCTACACCTTC. Protein product: CASRMEPQFLQGVGYTF. V gene TRBV5-5 combines with J gene TRBJ1-2, with D maybe TRBD1 (6 bases). The germline V and J ends were trimmed by 5 bases and 7 bases, with 27 bases remaining between them. The CDR3 runs to 17 residues. Germline V CDR1 and CDR2: SGHKS, YYEKEE (reference sequence).

The V and J genes are TRBV28 and TRBJ2-1, with 9 bases matching TRBD1. The J segment lost 4 bases and the V segment lost 8 bases, leaving 12 bases of the junction unmatched. Germline V gives CDR1 MDHEN, CDR2 SYDVKM. CDR3 size: 16 residues. The CDR3 region is CASLTTGTGWYNEQFF. CDR3 sequence (DNA): TGTGCCAGCCTTACAACCGGGACAGGGTGGTACAATGAGCAGTTCTTC. The full variable domain, in which reference TRBV28 and TRBJ2-1 provide the parts outside the CDR3, is DVKVTQSSRYLVKRTGEKVFLECVQDMDHENMFWYRQDPGLGLRLIYFSYDVKMKEKGDIPEGYSVSREKKERFSLILESASTNQTSMYLCASLTTGTGWYNEQFFGPGTRLTVL.

The rearrangement links TRBV28 to TRBJ1-3, with unresolved D. Germline CDR1 MDHEN, CDR2 SYDVKM. Trimming removed 8 bases at V and 4 bases at J, with 3 bases between. The CDR3 loop spans 10 amino acids. CDR3 in DNA: TGTGCCAGCCAGGGAAACACCATATATTTT. Amino acids: CASQGNTIYF.

V usage is TRBV27 and J usage is TRBJ1-1; no firm D call. Germline V gene data show CDR1 as MNHEY and CDR2 as SMNVEV (reference sequence). The CDR3 has 15 residues. Trimming took 5 bases from V and 0 from J, leaving 13 bases between them. The CDR3 here is CASSAVAGVNTEAFF. The DNA for the CDR3 is TGTGCCAGCAGTGCAGTGGCGGGCGTGAACACTGAAGCTTTCTTT.

The chain uses TRBV28 and TRBJ1-5, with 7 bases fitting TRBD1. From germline, CDR1 is MDHEN and CDR2 SYDVKM. This CDR3 contains 14 residues. With V trimmed by 4 bases and J by 5 bases, 5 bases remained unmatched. CDR3 sequence: CASSSGQVDQPQHF. CDR3 coding DNA: TGTGCCAGCAGTTCAGGACAGGTGGATCAGCCCCAGCATTTT.

The rearrangement joins TRBV27 to TRBJ2-7, with 8 bases matching TRBD1. Germline assignment: CDR1 MNHEY and CDR2 SMNVEV (reference sequence). The CDR3 totals 14 residues. V lost 4 bases, J lost 4 bases, and 6 bases stayed unmatched. CDR3 residues: CASSSPDRVYEQYF. The CDR3 DNA is TGTGCCAGCAGTTCTCCGGACAGGGTATACGAGCAGTACTTC.

To note about this clone: Other DNA sequences in this sample translate to the same CDR3. DNA for the CDR3: TGTGCCGCTTCGGATAGGGAGTCCTCTGAAGCTTTCTTT. It specifies CAASDRESSEAFF. This chain uses TRBV10-3 with TRBJ1-1; D call uncertain. The V and J ends lost 11 bases and 6 bases respectively, with 19 bases between them. Germline loops: CDR1 ENHRY, CDR2 SYGVKD. The CDR3 extends over 13 amino acids.

The V call is TRBV18, the J call TRBJ2-1, with TRBD1 matching 7 bases. Germline CDR1 reads KGHSH; CDR2 reads LQKENI. This CDR3 region has 15 residues. J gave up 3 bases and V 2 bases, and 4 bases lay outside the gene matches. CDR3 nucleotide sequence: TGTGCCAGCTCACCAATCACAGGGGACTACAATGAGCAGTTCTTC. It codes for CASSPITGDYNEQFF. Based on the CDR3 plus reference TRBV18 and TRBJ2-1, the full variable domain is NAGVMQNPRHLVRRRGQEARLRCSPMKGHSHVYWYRQLPEEGLKFMVYLQKENIIDESGMPKERFSAEFPKEGPSILRIQQVVRGDSAAYFCASSPITGDYNEQFFGPGTRLTVL.

The chain combines TRBV16 with TRBJ2-5; 7 nucleotides match TRBD1. The CDR3 contains 19 residues. The germline V gene encodes CDR1 KGHSY and CDR2 FQNENV. Germline trimming cut 4 bases from V and 4 bases from J; bases unmatched to any gene: 21. This CDR3 reads CASSRGLTGAASPRETQYF. CDR3 DNA sequence: TGTGCCAGCAGCCGCGGCTTAACAGGGGCCGCATCCCCTCGAGAGACCCAGTACTTC. The full variable domain, with the rest looked up from reference TRBV16 and TRBJ2-5, is GEEVAQTPKHLVRGEGQKAKLYCAPIKGHSYVFWYQQVLKNEFKFLISFQNENVFDETGMPKERFSAKCLPNSPCSLEIQATKLEDSAVYFCASSRGLTGAASPRETQYFGPGTRLLVL.

J is TRBJ2-5 and V is TRBV7-2; 10 positions match TRBD2. The ends lost 6 bases at V and 4 bases at J; junction bases unmatched: 14. There are 17 residues in the CDR3. Germline-derived CDR1 and CDR2 are SGHTA and FQGNSA. The CDR3 DNA reads as TGTGCCAGCAGTTCCTCTCCTCTAGCGGGGGTTGGAGAGACCCAGTACTTC. This translates into CASSSSPLAGVGETQYF. Drawing the rest from reference TRBV7-2 and TRBJ2-5, the complete variable domain is GAGVSQSPSNKVTEKGKDVELRCDPISGHTALYWYRQSLGQGLEFLIYFQGNSAPDKSGLPSDRFSAERTGGSVSTLTIQRTQQEDSAVYLCASSSSPLAGVGETQYFGPGTRLLVL.

A few counts support this clone. The chain has TRBV15 and TRBJ2-7, with 7 positions matching TRBD1. The germline gives CDR1 LNHNV, CDR2 YYDKDF (reference sequence). The ends lost 4 bases at V and 1 base at J; junction bases unmatched: 4. CDR3 length: 14 amino acids. The CDR3 loop reads CATSIRTGSYEQYF. As DNA, the CDR3 is TGTGCCACCAGCATTAGGACAGGTTCCTACGAGCAGTACTTC.

The chain joins TRBV5-1 to TRBJ2-5; no clear D gene. The CDR3 extends over 15 amino acids. Germline values: CDR1 SGHRS, CDR2 YFSETQ. Deletions cut 1 base from V and 1 base from J, with 11 bases between. This chain's CDR3 is CASSLFPNSQETQYF. CDR3 bases: TGCGCCAGCAGCTTGTTTCCAAACTCCCAAGAGACCCAGTACTTC.

V and J are TRBV7-2 and TRBJ2-2, with a possible D match to TRBD1 (5 bases). The V end was cut by 10 bases, the J end by 5 bases, with 17 bases between. The CDR3 spans 14 residues. Germline V CDR1 and CDR2: SGHTA, FQGNSA. For the CDR3, the DNA is TGTGCCACCCGGCCAGGGTTAAGGACCGGGGAGCTGTTTTTT. It yields the protein CATRPGLRTGELFF.

This clone occurred once. The genes are TRBV6-1 and TRBJ1-4; TRBD1 aligns across 7 bases. V lost 3 bases and J lost 2; bases outside the gene matches: 6. CDR3 length: 16 amino acids. Germline values: CDR1 MNHNS, CDR2 SASEGT. The CDR3 sequence: CASSENPGGTNEKLFF. CDR3 DNA: TGTGCCAGCAGTGAGAACCCAGGGGGGACTAATGAAAAACTGTTTTTT.

This clone has at least ten counts. V is TRBV6-5 and J is TRBJ1-6, with D perhaps matching TRBD1 (5 bases). CDR1 is MNHEY and CDR2 is SVGAGI in the germline V gene. V was shortened by 6 bases and J by 5 bases, with 11 bases between the two germline ends. This CDR3 has 14 residues. The CDR3 nucleotides read TGTGCCAGCAGGGGGGGATCCGATAATTCACCCCTCCACTTT. It yields the protein CASRGGSDNSPLHF.

This clone was seen once. V gene TRBV11-3 combines with J gene TRBJ2-2, with a possible D match to TRBD2 (7 bases). The germline V and J ends were trimmed by 0 bases and 6 bases, with 17 bases remaining between them. CDR1 is SGHNT and CDR2 is YENEEA in the germline V gene. This CDR3 comprises 17 residues. CDR3 amino acids: CASSLDPSGGQAGELFF. CDR3 sequence (DNA): TGTGCCAGCAGCTTAGATCCCTCCGGGGGGCAGGCCGGGGAGCTGTTTTTT. Together with reference TRBV11-3 and TRBJ2-2, the CDR3 gives the full variable domain: EAGVVQSPRYKIIEKKQPVAFWCNPISGHNTLYWYLQNLGQGPELLIRYENEEAVDDSQLPKDRFSAERLKGVDSTLKIQPAELGDSAVYLCASSLDPSGGQAGELFFGEGSRLTVL.

CDR3 amino acids: CASSSGLAGERYNEQFF. The CDR3 DNA reads as TGTGCCAGCAGTTCCGGACTAGCGGGGGAGAGGTACAATGAGCAGTTCTTC. The chain carries TRBV28 and TRBJ2-1; 13 bases fit TRBD2. CDR1 is MDHEN, CDR2 SYDVKM, per germline. V was clipped by 4 bases and J by 4 bases; unmatched bases: 7. This CDR3 is built from 17 residues. Drawing the rest from reference TRBV28 and TRBJ2-1, the complete variable domain is DVKVTQSSRYLVKRTGEKVFLECVQDMDHENMFWYRQDPGLGLRLIYFSYDVKMKEKGDIPEGYSVSREKKERFSLILESASTNQTSMYLCASSSGLAGERYNEQFFGPGTRLTVL.